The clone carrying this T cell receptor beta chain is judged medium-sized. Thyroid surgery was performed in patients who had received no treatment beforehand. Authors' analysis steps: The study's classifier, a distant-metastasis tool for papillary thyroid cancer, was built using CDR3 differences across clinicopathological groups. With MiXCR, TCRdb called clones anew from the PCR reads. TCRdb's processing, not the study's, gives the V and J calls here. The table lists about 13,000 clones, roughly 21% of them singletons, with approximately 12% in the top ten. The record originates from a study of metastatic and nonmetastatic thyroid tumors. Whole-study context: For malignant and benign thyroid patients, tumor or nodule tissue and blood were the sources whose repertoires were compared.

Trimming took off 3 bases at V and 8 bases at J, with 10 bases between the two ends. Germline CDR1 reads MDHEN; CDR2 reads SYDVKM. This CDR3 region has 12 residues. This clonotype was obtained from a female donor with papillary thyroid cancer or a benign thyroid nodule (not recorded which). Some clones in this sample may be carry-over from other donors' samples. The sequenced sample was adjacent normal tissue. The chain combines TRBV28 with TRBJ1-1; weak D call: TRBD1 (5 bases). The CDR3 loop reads CASSFSYREAFF. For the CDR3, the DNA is TGTGCCAGCAGTTTTAGCTACAGGGAAGCTTTCTTT. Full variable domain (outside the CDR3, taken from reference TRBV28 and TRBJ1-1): DVKVTQSSRYLVKRTGEKVFLECVQDMDHENMFWYRQDPGLGLRLIYFSYDVKMKEKGDIPEGYSVSREKKERFSLILESASTNQTSMYLCASSFSYREAFFGQGTRLTVV.